This TCR beta chain comes out of a study of cytomegalovirus exposure and HLA in healthy donors. The wider study: Earlier findings included 100 million to 130 million unique TCR beta sequences obtained from 150 million to 200 million T cells. Points from the study as a whole: With further analysis later on, most CMV-associated TCR beta chains appeared HLA-restricted. Reportedly, diagnosis of cytomegalovirus status by the classifier showed high specificity and sensitivity.

Though nominally healthy at sampling, donors likely had unrecorded immune exposures. The CDR3 loop spans 15 amino acids. V gave up 3 bases and J gave up 7 bases; unmatched junction bases: 11. Looked up from germline, CDR1 is SGDLS and CDR2 is YYNGEE. In regard to this clone: Its antigen is not known.

PCR used 60 Vbeta primers and 13 Jbeta primers. Sequenced by immunoSEQ multiplex PCR; TCRdb stores in-frame clones only, minus some. The sample features 90,000 to 120,000 clones, with about 0.59% in its top ten. The sample was PBMCs. This sequence was found in a man in his fifties in good health and CMV-seronegative. The chain combines TRBV9 with TRBJ2-7; 9 positions agree with TRBD1. As DNA, the CDR3 is TGTGCCAGCAGCGGTCCGGGACAGGGCCCCTTGGAGCAGTACTTC. Protein: CASSGPGQGPLEQYF. Filled out from reference TRBV9 and TRBJ2-7, the complete variable domain reads DSGVTQTPKHLITATGQRVTLRCSPRSGDLSVYWYQQSLDQGLQFLIQYYNGEERAKGNILERFSAQQFPDLHSELNLSSLELGDSALYFCASSGPGQGPLEQYFGPGTRLTVT.